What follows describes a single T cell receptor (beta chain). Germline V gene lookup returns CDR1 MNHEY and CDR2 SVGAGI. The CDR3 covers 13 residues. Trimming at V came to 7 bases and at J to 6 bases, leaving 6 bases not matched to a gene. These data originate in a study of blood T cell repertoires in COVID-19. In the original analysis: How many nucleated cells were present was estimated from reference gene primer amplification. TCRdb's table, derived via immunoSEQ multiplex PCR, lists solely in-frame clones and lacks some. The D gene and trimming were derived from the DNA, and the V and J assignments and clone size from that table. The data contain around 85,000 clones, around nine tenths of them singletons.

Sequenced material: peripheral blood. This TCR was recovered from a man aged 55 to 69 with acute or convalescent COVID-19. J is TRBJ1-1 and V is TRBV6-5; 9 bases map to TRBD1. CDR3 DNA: TGTGCCAGCAAAATACAGGGGGCATCTGAAGCTTTCTTT. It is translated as CASKIQGASEAFF.